The 5 T cell receptor beta chains reported below all come from one sample, sequenced in a study of blood T cell repertoires in COVID-19. The method was immunoSEQ multiplex PCR; TCRdb's version includes in-frame clones alone and lacks a portion of them. This repertoire shows fewer than 40,000 clones, about 80% found once; its top ten account for roughly a third. The sample comprised peripheral blood. These receptor sequences come from an elderly man with acute or convalescent COVID-19.

This clone was counted between two and nine times. The chain joins TRBV9 to TRBJ2-6, with D possibly matching TRBD1 (5 bases). Trimming shortened V by 0 bases and J by 1 base, and 5 bases separated the two germline ends. CDR3 length equals 15 residues. From germline, CDR1 is SGDLS and CDR2 YYNGEE. The CDR3 sequence is CASSVEGSGANVLTF. The CDR3, as DNA: TGTGCCAGCAGCGTAGAGGGGTCTGGGGCCAACGTCCTGACTTTC.

The chain recombines TRBV6-5 with TRBJ2-1; TRBD2 matches at 7 bases. The germline V gene has CDR1 MNHEY and CDR2 SVGAGI. The CDR3 extends over 14 amino acids. V lost 8 bases to trimming and J lost 6 bases; unmatched junction nucleotides: 10. CDR3 amino acids: CASGRGRTVNEQFF. CDR3 DNA: TGTGCCAGCGGGAGGGGACGGACCGTCAATGAGCAGTTCTTC.

This rearrangement joins TRBV7-2 to TRBJ2-1; TRBD2 matches at 7 bases. Unmatched junction bases numbered 5, after V lost 8 bases and J lost 1 base. The CDR3 runs to 14 residues. The germline gives CDR1 SGHTA, CDR2 FQGNSA. The CDR3 reads CASATGGSYNEQFF. CDR3 coding DNA: TGTGCCAGCGCAACGGGGGGATCCTACAATGAGCAGTTCTTC.

This chain joins TRBV5-4 and TRBJ1-3; the D is unclear. Germline values: CDR1 SGHNT, CDR2 YYREEE (reference sequence). The V gene lost 0 bases and the J gene lost 4 bases, with 11 bases spanning the gap. The CDR3 runs 15 residues. CDR3 residues: CASSLGRGTGNTIYF. CDR3 sequence (DNA): TGTGCCAGCAGCTTGGGACGGGGAACGGGAAACACCATATATTTT.

CDR3 region: CASSLLADNEQFF. The CDR3 DNA reads as TGTGCCAGCAGCTTACTAGCGGACAATGAGCAGTTCTTC. This sequence joins TRBV11-3 and TRBJ2-1; 7 bases line up with TRBD2. V lost 2 bases and J lost 5; bases outside the gene matches: 0. This CDR3 comprises 13 residues. Germline CDR1 reads SGHNT; CDR2 reads YENEEA.